Included here is one T cell receptor beta chain sequence, with context. The sample originates from a study of blood T cell repertoires in COVID-19. Germline V gene data show CDR1 as MGHRA and CDR2 as YSYEKL. This CDR3 comprises 14 residues. V gave up 5 bases and J gave up 1 base, with 12 bases separating them. Data came from immunoSEQ multiplex PCR; TCRdb stores just in-frame clones and leaves some out. The data show 90,000 to 120,000 clones, approximately 90% seen once. The sequencing input was peripheral blood. The rearrangement uses TRBV4-1 and TRBJ2-7, with a tentative D call TRBD1 (6 bases). The source is an elderly woman with acute or convalescent COVID-19. As DNA, the CDR3 is TGCGCCAGCAGCACCGGGACACAATCCTACGAGCAGTACTTC. Its protein product is CASSTGTQSYEQYF.